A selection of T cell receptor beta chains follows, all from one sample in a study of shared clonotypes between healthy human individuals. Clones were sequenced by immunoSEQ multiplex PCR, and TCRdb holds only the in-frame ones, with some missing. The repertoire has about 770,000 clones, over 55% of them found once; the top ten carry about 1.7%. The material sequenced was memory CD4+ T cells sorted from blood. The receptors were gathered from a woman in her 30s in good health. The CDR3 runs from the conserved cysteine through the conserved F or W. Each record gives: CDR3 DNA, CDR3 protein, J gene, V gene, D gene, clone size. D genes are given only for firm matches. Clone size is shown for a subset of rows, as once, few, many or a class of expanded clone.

TGTGCCAGCAGTTCCCTTACCGGGACAAGCTATGGCTACACCTTC,CASSSLTGTSYGYTF,TRBJ1-2,TRBV27,NA,NA
TGTGCCAGCAGGGGCACAGATACGCAGTATTTT,CASRGTDTQYF,TRBJ2-3,TRBV28,NA,NA
TGTGCCAGCATCGCGGGAAACACCATATATTTT,CASIAGNTIYF,TRBJ1-3,TRBV28,NA,NA
TGTGCCAGCAGAGTTGACTCCGCCGCCAATTACGAGCAGTACTTC,CASRVDSAANYEQYF,TRBJ2-7,TRBV6-1,NA,NA
TGTGCCAGCAGCCCGGCGTGGGGGACCACAGATACGCAGTATTTT,CASSPAWGTTDTQYF,TRBJ2-3,TRBV6-6,NA,NA
TGCGCCAGCAGTCCTGAGGGACTAGCGGGAGACTACGAGCAGTACTTC,CASSPEGLAGDYEQYF,TRBJ2-7,TRBV10-2,TRBD2,few
TGTGCCTGGAGTGGAATGCGGGGCAACTACAATGAGCAGTTCTTC,CAWSGMRGNYNEQFF,TRBJ2-1,TRBV30,NA,NA
TGTGCCAGCAGCTTCCGACTAGCGGGAGACAACGAGCAGTACTTC,CASSFRLAGDNEQYF,TRBJ2-7,TRBV7-8,TRBD2,NA
TGTGCCAGCAGCTCACTAGCGGGAGGTTCCGGGGAGCTGTTTTTT,CASSSLAGGSGELFF,TRBJ2-2,TRBV7-9,TRBD2,NA
TGTGCCAGCAGCCGACAGGTATCTGGGGCCAACGTCCTGACTTTC,CASSRQVSGANVLTF,TRBJ2-6,TRBV13,NA,NA
TGTGCCAGCAGTTTGCTCAAGGGAACGAAAGAGACCCAGTACTTC,CASSLLKGTKETQYF,TRBJ2-5,TRBV5-4,NA,NA
TGTGCCAGCAGTGAGAGAGGGAGGGGAACTGAAGCTTTCTTT,CASSERGRGTEAFF,TRBJ1-1,TRBV2,NA,NA
TGCGCCAGCAGGTCAGAGGAGGCCGGGGAGCTGTTTTTT,CASRSEEAGELFF,TRBJ2-2,TRBV5-1,NA,NA
TGCGCCAGCAGGGCAAAGAGTTCCGCGAACACCGGGGAGCTGTTTTTT,CASRAKSSANTGELFF,TRBJ2-2,TRBV5-1,NA,NA
TGCGCCAGCAGCCGAGGGGCCGCCTCGAATGGAAACACCATATATTTT,CASSRGAASNGNTIYF,TRBJ1-3,TRBV4-1,NA,NA
TGTGCCAGCAGCACAGTCCGGCCGGGACTAGGACTCCCCGGGGAGCTGTTTTTT,CASSTVRPGLGLPGELFF,TRBJ2-2,TRBV7-2,TRBD2,NA